One TCR beta chain is described in this entry. Its antigen is unidentified. This entry is derived from a study of chemoradiotherapy in HPV16-positive cancers. Study context: Candidate HPV-specific T-cell clones and common TCR motifs came from functional assays in a couple of HPV16-positive patients.

Samples were taken several times over chemoradiotherapy. Germline V gene lookup returns CDR1 SGHTA and CDR2 FQGNSA. The J segment lost 7 bases and the V segment lost 3 bases, leaving 12 bases of the junction unmatched. The CDR3 contains 17 residues. Findings and limits, study-wide: For HPV16-positive patients, expanding HPV-responsive T cells associated with longer recurrence-free survival. Candidate HPV-specific clones and E7-related TCR motifs grew in tumor during treatment.

Libraries were prepared by immunoSEQ multiplex PCR; TCRdb keeps only in-frame clonotypes and omits some of them. Counted here are about 12,000 clones, roughly nine tenths occurring once; the ten biggest clones make up about a fifth. The genes are TRBV7-2 and TRBJ1-6; 7 bases map to TRBD1. The material was blood, obtained from a patient who underwent chemoradiotherapy. This sequence was found in a human donor with HPV-associated anogenital cancer. The CDR3 nucleotides read TGTGCCAGCAGCTTTGCCAGGGGGGGCAGGGGGAATTCACCCCTCCACTTT. Amino acids: CASSFARGGRGNSPLHF.